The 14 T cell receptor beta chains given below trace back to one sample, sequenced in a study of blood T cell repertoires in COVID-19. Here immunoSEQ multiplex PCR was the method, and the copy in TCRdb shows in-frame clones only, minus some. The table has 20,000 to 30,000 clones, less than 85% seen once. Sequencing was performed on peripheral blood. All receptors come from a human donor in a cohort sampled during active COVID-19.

Written as DNA, the CDR3 is TGTGCCAGCAGCTTAGTTTGGCGGGGGGGCAGAGAGACCCAGTACTTC. Its translation: CASSLVWRGGRETQYF. The chain uses TRBV7-2 and TRBJ2-5, with 9 positions matching TRBD2. The V gene's germline CDR1 is SGHTA and CDR2 FQGNSA. The CDR3 contains 16 residues. With 1 base clipped from V and 4 bases from J, the junction kept 7 bases outside the gene matches.

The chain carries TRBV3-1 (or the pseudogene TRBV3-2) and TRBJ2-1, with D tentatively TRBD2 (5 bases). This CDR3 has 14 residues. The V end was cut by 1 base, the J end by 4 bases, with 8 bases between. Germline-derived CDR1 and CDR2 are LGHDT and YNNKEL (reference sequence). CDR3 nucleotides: TGTGCCAGCAGCCAAGCGGGGTCGTACAATGAGCAGTTCTTC. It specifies CASSQAGSYNEQFF.

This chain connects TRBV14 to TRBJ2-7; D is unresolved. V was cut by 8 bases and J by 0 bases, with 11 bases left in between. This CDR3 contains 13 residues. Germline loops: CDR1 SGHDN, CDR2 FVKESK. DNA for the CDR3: TGTGCCAGCCGCCGGGCAGACTCCTACGAGCAGTACTTC. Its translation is CASRRADSYEQYF. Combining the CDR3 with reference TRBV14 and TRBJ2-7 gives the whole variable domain EAGVTQFPSHSVIEKGQTVTLRCDPISGHDNLYWYRRVMGKEIKFLLHFVKESKQDESGMPNNRFLAERTGGTYSTLKVQPAELEDSGVYFCASRRADSYEQYFGPGTRLTVT.

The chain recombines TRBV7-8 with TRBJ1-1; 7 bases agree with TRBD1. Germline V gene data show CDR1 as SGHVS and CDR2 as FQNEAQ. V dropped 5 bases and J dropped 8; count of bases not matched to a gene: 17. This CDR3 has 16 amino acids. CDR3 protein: CASSPRTGQPVVEAFF. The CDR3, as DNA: TGTGCCAGCAGCCCCCGGACAGGCCAGCCAGTGGTGGAAGCTTTCTTT.

CDR3 bases: TGTGCCAGCTCAGCCGACAGGGGGCTCACTGAAGCTTTCTTT. Its protein product is CASSADRGLTEAFF. The chain links TRBV18 to TRBJ1-1; 10 nucleotides align to TRBD1. Unmatched junction bases numbered 4, after V lost 5 bases and J lost 4 bases. The CDR3 loop spans 14 amino acids. The germline V gene encodes CDR1 KGHSH and CDR2 LQKENI.

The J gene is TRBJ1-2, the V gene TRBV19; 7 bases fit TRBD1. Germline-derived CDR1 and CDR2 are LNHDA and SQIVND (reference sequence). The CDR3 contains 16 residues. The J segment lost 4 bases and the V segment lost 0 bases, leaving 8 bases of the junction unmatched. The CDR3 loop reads CASSIDRQGWIYGYTF. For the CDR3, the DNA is TGTGCCAGTAGTATAGACCGACAGGGATGGATCTATGGCTACACCTTC. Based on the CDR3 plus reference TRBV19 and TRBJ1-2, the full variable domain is DGGITQSPKYLFRKEGQNVTLSCEQNLNHDAMYWYRQDPGQGLRLIYYSQIVNDFQKGDIAEGYSVSREKKESFPLTVTSAQKNPTAFYLCASSIDRQGWIYGYTFGSGTRLTVV.

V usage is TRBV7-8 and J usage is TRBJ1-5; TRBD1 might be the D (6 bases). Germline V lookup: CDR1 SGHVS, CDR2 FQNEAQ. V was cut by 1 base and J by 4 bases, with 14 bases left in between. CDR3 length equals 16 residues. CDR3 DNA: TGTGCCAGCAGCTTAGGTCTCGGGGACATAAATCAGCCCCAGCATTTT. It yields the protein CASSLGLGDINQPQHF.

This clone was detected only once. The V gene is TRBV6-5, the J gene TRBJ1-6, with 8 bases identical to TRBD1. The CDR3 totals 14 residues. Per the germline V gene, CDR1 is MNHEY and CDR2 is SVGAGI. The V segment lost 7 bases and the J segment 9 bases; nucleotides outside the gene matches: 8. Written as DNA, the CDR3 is TGTGCCAGCAACAACAGGGGGGGACGTTCACCCCTCCACTTT. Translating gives CASNNRGGRSPLHF.

The CDR3 region is CASSYNQGAYEQYF. The CDR3, as DNA: TGTGCCAGCAGTTACAATCAGGGGGCCTACGAGCAGTACTTC. The chain has TRBV6-6 and TRBJ2-7; TRBD1 agrees at 7 bases. Trimming took 2 bases from V and 2 from J; bases not matched to a gene: 3. Germline lookup yields CDR1 MNHNY and CDR2 SVGAGI (reference sequence). The CDR3 loop spans 14 amino acids.

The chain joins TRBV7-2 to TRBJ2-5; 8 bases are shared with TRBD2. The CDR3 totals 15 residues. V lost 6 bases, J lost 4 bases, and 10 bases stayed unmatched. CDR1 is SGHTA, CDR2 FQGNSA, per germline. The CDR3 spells CASRTVAGSGETQYF. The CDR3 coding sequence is TGTGCCAGCAGGACCGTAGCGGGAAGTGGAGAGACCCAGTACTTC.

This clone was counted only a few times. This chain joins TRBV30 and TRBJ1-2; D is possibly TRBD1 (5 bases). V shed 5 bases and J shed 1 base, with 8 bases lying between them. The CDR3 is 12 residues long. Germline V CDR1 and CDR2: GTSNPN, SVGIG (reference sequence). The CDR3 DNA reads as TGTGCCTGGGCCAGGGATAACTATGGCTACACCTTC. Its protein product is CAWARDNYGYTF.

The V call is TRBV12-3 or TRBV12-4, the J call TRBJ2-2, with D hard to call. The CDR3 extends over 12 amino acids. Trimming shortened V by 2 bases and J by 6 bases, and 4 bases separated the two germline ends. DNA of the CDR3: TGTGCCAGCAGTTTACGTCCCGGGGAGCTGTTTTTT. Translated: CASSLRPGELFF.

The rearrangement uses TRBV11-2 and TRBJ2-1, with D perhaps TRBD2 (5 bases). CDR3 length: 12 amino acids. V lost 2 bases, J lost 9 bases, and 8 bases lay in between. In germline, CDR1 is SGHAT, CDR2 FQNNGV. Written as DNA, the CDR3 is TGTGCCAGCAGCTTATCAGGAGGTGAGCAGTTCTTC. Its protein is CASSLSGGEQFF.

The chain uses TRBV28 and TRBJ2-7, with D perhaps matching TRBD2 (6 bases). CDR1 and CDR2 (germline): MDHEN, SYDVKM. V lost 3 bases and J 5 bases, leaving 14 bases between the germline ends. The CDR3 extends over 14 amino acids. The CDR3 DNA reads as TGTGCCAGCAGTTTTGGAGGGAACGGGCACGAGCAGTACTTC. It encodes CASSFGGNGHEQYF.